The 11 T cell receptor beta chains reported below all come from one sample, sequenced in a study of blood T cells in healthy people across ages. A J-beta primer mix and a sample-barcoded 5' primer were used in a second PCR of roughly 6 to 11 cycles. TCRdb re-called the 5' RACE reads through MiXCR, storing one row per CDR3 protein. The sample carries about 2 million distinct CDR3 sequences, 40% to 55% recorded once. The sequenced material came from blood. The receptors originated from a woman between 35 and 50 years old in good health.

The chain carries TRBV5-1 and TRBJ1-2, with D maybe TRBD1 (6 bases). The CDR3 is 16 residues long. The V gene lost 0 bases and the J gene lost 2 bases, with 14 bases spanning the gap. In germline, CDR1 is SGHRS, CDR2 YFSETQ. The CDR3 is CASSLEGQGLNYGYTF. The CDR3 coding sequence is TGCGCCAGCAGCTTGGAGGGTCAGGGGTTGAACTATGGCTACACCTTC.

The V call is TRBV4-2, the J call TRBJ1-2; no clear D. CDR3 length: 13 amino acids. V was trimmed by 0 bases and J by 8 bases, leaving 10 bases between them. Germline V gene data show CDR1 as LGHNA and CDR2 as YNFKEQ. The CDR3 nucleotides read TGTGCCAGCAGCCAAGATTACAGTAGAGGCTACACCTTC. Amino acid sequence: CASSQDYSRGYTF.

The chain carries TRBV7-2 and TRBJ2-4; 9 bases map to TRBD1. Germline V lookup: CDR1 SGHTA, CDR2 FQGNSA. V trimming: 5 bases; J trimming: 0 bases; junction bases outside the gene matches: 8. The CDR3 runs to 17 residues. DNA of the CDR3: TGTGCCAGCAGCCTTAGTGGGACAGGGCCAGCCAAAAACATTCAGTACTTC. Its translation is CASSLSGTGPAKNIQYF.

The chain couples TRBV21-1 to TRBJ2-6; TRBD1 is the table's D call and was not checked against the DNA. TRBV21-1 is a pseudogene locus. There are 16 residues in the CDR3. DNA of the CDR3: TGTGCCAGCAGAGAACCCCCAGGGACAAGGGCCAACGTCCTGACTTTC. It encodes CASREPPGTRANVLTF.

V is TRBV11-2 and J is TRBJ1-2, with D hard to call. The CDR3 extends over 14 amino acids. Germline values: CDR1 SGHAT, CDR2 FQNNGV. The V and J ends lost 5 bases and 5 bases respectively, with 15 bases between them. CDR3 sequence reads: CASSRQGDLYGYTF. The CDR3 DNA follows: TGTGCCAGCAGCCGCCAAGGAGACCTTTATGGCTACACCTTC.

On this clonotype itself: An end of the junction does not agree with germline; a read error may underlie this. This CDR3 reads CAGSFDGTGQNIQYF. As DNA, the CDR3 is TGCGCCGGCAGCTTTGATGGGACTGGGCAAAACATTCAGTACTTC. The chain combines TRBV5-1 with TRBJ2-5, with D possibly being TRBD2 (6 bases). The end of the DNA aligns better with TRBJ2-4, so the J call may be wrong. CDR1 SGHRS and CDR2 YFSETQ come from the germline V gene. CDR3 length: 15 residues.

V gene TRBV27 combines with J gene TRBJ2-5, with D perhaps being TRBD1 or TRBD2 (5 bases each). With 2 bases removed from V and 0 bases from J, the gap between germline ends came to 13 bases. The CDR3 is made up of 16 amino acids. Germline V gene sequence: CDR1 MNHEY, CDR2 SMNVEV (reference sequence). DNA for the CDR3: TGTGCCAGCAGTTTAAAGGGACCGCTTTACCAAGAGACCCAGTACTTC. Residues: CASSLKGPLYQETQYF.

The chain uses TRBV27 and TRBJ2-7; 11 bases fit TRBD2. CDR3 size: 14 residues. J gave up 5 bases and V 5 bases, and 5 bases lay outside the gene matches. CDR1 and CDR2 (germline): MNHEY, SMNVEV (reference sequence). The CDR3 here is CASSLSGGVDEQYF. The CDR3 coding sequence is TGTGCCAGCAGTCTTAGCGGGGGGGTCGACGAGCAGTACTTC.

The rearrangement joins TRBV10-2 to TRBJ2-1; D gene ambiguous. Trimming cost V 6 bases and J 1 base, with 13 bases left between them. From germline, CDR1 is WSHSY and CDR2 SAAADI. The CDR3 has 15 amino acids. DNA of the CDR3: TGCGCCAGCAGCGGAGACATGGTTTCCTACAATGAGCAGTTCTTC. This sequence encodes CASSGDMVSYNEQFF.

The genes are TRBV12-3 or TRBV12-4 and TRBJ2-3; possibly TRBD2 for D (5 bases). The CDR3 runs to 16 residues. The V end was cut by 2 bases, the J end by 1 base, with 13 bases between. The CDR3 protein is CASSLNEGPRTDTQYF. The CDR3 DNA follows: TGTGCCAGCAGTTTAAATGAGGGCCCTCGCACAGATACGCAGTATTTT.

The rearrangement uses TRBV7-2 and TRBJ2-7, with D uncertain. Germline assignment: CDR1 SGHTA and CDR2 FQGNSA. V lost 5 bases and J 4 bases, leaving 15 bases between the germline ends. The CDR3 totals 14 residues. CDR3 nucleotide sequence: TGTGCCAGCAGCCCGCTAGGTTTCGGGTACGAGCAGTACTTC. It codes for CASSPLGFGYEQYF.